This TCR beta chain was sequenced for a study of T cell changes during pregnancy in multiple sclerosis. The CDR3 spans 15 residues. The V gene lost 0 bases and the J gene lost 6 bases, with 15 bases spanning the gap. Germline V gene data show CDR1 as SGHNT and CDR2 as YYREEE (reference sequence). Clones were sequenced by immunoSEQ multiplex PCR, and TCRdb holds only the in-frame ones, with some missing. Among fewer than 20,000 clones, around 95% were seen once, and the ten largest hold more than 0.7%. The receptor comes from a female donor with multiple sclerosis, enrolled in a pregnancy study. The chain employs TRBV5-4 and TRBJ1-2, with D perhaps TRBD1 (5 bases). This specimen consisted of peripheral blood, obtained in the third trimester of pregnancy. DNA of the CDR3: TGTGCCAGCAGCTTGGCCGGGCAGGGAACGGATGGCTACACCTTC. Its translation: CASSLAGQGTDGYTF.